The 2 T cell receptor beta chains below come from one sample, sequenced in a study of blood T cell repertoires in COVID-19. Clones were sequenced by immunoSEQ multiplex PCR, and TCRdb holds only the in-frame ones, with some missing. The sample records approximately 52,000 clones, more than 85% being singletons. Sequencing input: peripheral blood. These receptors were taken from a man between 50 and 59 years old with active COVID-19.

The chain uses TRBV29-1 and TRBJ2-5; weak D call: TRBD1 (5 bases). The V gene lost 0 bases and the J gene lost 14 bases, with 16 bases spanning the gap. Germline CDR1 is SQVTM and CDR2 is ANQGSEA. The CDR3 runs to 12 residues. Written as DNA, the CDR3 is TGCAGCGTTGAAGAGACAGCCAGCGTCGCCTACTTC. It yields the protein CSVEETASVAYF.

This clone was recorded only once. V usage is TRBV18 and J usage is TRBJ2-1; 12 bases agree with TRBD2. With V trimmed by 3 bases and J by 7 bases, 4 bases remained unmatched. The CDR3 is made up of 15 amino acids. Germline values: CDR1 KGHSH, CDR2 LQKENI. The DNA of the CDR3 is TGTGCCAGCTCACCCCCTAGCGGGAGGGGGAATGAGCAGTTCTTC. Its protein product is CASSPPSGRGNEQFF.